This T cell receptor (beta chain) stems from a study of blood T cell repertoires in COVID-19. Only in-frame clones appear in the TCRdb table, and some are missing; sequencing was by immunoSEQ multiplex PCR. The repertoire includes approximately 66,000 clones, roughly 80% of them detected once, and less than 25% sits in the top ten. The TCR comes from a man aged 60 to 75 with acute or convalescent COVID-19. The sequenced material came from peripheral blood.

CDR3 in DNA: TGTGCCAGCAGTTATCGGGGAGATACGCAGTATTTT. This codes for CASSYRGDTQYF. The chain has TRBV12-3 or TRBV12-4 and TRBJ2-3; tentatively, D is TRBD2 (5 bases). There are 12 residues in the CDR3. Between the trimmed V and J ends, which lost 4 bases and 5 bases, there was a span of 7 bases.